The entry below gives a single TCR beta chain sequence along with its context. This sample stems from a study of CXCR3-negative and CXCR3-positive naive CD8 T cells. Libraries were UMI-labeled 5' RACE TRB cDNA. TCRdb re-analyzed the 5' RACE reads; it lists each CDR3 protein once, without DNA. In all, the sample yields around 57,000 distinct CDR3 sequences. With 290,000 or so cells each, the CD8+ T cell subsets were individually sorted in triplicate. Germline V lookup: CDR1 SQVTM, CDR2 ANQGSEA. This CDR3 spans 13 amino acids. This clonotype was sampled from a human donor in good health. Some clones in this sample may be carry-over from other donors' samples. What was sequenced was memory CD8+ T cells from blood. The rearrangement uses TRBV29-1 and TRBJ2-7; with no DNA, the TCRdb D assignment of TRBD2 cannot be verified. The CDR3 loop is CSVEVPIANEQYF.